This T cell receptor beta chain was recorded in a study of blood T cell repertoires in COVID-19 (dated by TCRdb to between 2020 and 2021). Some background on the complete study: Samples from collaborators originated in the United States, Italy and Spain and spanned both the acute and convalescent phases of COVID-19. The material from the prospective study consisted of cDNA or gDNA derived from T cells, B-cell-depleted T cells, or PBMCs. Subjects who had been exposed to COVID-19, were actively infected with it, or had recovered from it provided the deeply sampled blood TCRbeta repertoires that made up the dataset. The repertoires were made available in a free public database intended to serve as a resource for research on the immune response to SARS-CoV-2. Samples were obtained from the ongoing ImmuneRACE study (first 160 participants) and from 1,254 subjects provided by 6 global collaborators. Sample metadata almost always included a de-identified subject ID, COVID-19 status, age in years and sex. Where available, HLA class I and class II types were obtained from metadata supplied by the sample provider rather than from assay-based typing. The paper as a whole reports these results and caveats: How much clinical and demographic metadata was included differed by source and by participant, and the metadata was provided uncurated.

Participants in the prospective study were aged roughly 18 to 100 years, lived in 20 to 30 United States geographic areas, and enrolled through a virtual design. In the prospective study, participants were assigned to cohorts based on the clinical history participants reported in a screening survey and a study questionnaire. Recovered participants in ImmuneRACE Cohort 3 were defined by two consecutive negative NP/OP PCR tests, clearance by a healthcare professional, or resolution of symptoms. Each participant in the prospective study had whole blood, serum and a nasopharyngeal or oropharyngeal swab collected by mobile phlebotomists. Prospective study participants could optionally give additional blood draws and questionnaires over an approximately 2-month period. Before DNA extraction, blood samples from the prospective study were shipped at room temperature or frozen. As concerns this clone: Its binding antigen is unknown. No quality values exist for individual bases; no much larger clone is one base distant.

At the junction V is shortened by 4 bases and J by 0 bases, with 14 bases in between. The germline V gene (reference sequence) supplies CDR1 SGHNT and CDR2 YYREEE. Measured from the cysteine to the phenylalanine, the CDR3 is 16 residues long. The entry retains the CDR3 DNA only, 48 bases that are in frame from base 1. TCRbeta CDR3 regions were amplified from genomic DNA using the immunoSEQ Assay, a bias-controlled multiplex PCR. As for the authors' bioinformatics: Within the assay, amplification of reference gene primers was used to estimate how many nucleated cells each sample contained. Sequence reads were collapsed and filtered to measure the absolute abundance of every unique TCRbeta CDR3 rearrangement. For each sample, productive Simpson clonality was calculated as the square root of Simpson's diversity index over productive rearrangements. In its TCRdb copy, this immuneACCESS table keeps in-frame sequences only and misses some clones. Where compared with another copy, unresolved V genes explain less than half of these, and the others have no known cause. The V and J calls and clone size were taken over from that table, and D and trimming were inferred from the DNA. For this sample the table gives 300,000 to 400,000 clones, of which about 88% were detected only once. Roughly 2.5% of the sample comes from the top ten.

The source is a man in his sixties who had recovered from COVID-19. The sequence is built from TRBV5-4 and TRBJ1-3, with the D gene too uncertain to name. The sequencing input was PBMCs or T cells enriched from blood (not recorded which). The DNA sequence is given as TGTGCCAGCAGCCCCGGTGGGCTCAACTCTGGAAACACCATATATTTT. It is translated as CASSPGGLNSGNTIYF.